The 6 T cell receptor beta chains given below trace back to one sample, sequenced in a study of cytomegalovirus exposure and HLA in healthy donors. Method: immunoSEQ multiplex PCR; TCRdb's copy keeps in-frame clones and lacks some. The data hold almost 200,000 clones, with around 80% observed a single time. Sequencing was carried out using PBMCs. Receptors originate from a woman aged 30 to 39 in good health and CMV-seronegative.

The chain employs TRBV2 and TRBJ2-5; maybe TRBD1 (6 bases). The CDR3 loop spans 17 amino acids. The germline V gene encodes CDR1 SNHLY and CDR2 FYNNEI. V was shortened by 1 base and J by 3 bases, with 18 bases between the two germline ends. The CDR3 DNA reads TGTGCCAGCAGTGAAGTTTTTACCGGGACAAAGAAAGAGACCCAGTACTTC. Its translation: CASSEVFTGTKKETQYF.

By frequency in the sample, this clone is medium-sized (0.01 to 0.1%). The chain joins TRBV27 to TRBJ1-1, with 8 bases lining up with TRBD1. Looked up from germline, CDR1 is MNHEY and CDR2 is SMNVEV (reference sequence). The CDR3 contains 14 residues. The V gene end was trimmed by 3 bases and the J gene end by 4 bases; junction bases not matched to a gene: 4. CDR3 residues: CASSLGQASTEAFF. CDR3 in DNA: TGTGCCAGCAGTTTGGGACAGGCTTCCACTGAAGCTTTCTTT.

This clone was seen a handful of times. This chain links TRBV29-1 with TRBJ2-7; D is unclear. Trimming removed 4 bases at V and 6 bases at J, with 10 bases between. Germline V CDR1 and CDR2: SQVTM, ANQGSEA. The CDR3 is 11 residues long. CDR3 DNA: TGCAGCGTTGGGGCCTTGGGCGAGCAGTACTTC. Amino acid sequence: CSVGALGEQYF.

The chain is built from TRBV2 and TRBJ2-7; no reliable D call. This CDR3 comprises 15 residues. Trimming removed 0 bases at V and 2 bases at J, with 11 bases between. Per germline, CDR1 SNHLY and CDR2 FYNNEI. CDR3 nucleotide sequence: TGTGCCAGCAGTGAAGCCAGACTCGTCACCTACGAGCAGTACTTC. Translating it yields CASSEARLVTYEQYF.

The chain joins TRBV6-5 to TRBJ1-5, with TRBD1 as a possible D gene (5 bases). Trimming pared 0 bases from V and 5 bases from J, leaving 11 bases between. This CDR3 comprises 15 residues. Germline V lookup: CDR1 MNHEY, CDR2 SVGAGI. CDR3 loop: CASSYSQRGDQPQHF. The CDR3 DNA sequence: TGTGCCAGCAGTTACTCCCAGCGGGGCGATCAGCCCCAGCATTTT.

The V and J genes are TRBV6-5 and TRBJ1-3; D unresolved. Germline CDR1 and CDR2: MNHEY and SVGAGI. The CDR3 loop spans 16 amino acids. The ends were cut back, 0 bases at V and 1 base at J, with 10 bases in the middle. CDR3 DNA: TGTGCCAGCAGTTACTCGCGGTGGGTTTCTGGAAACACCATATATTTT. Encoded protein: CASSYSRWVSGNTIYF.